The source of this T cell receptor beta chain is a study of cytomegalovirus exposure and HLA in healthy donors (dated by TCRdb to the late 2010s). For the study in its entirety: In an earlier analysis of 587 of the donors, 276 Gb of sequence data and approximately 120 million unique TCR beta sequences from about 180 million T cells were reported. About 300 gigabases of sequencing data and 70 million to 85 million unique TCR sequences were included in an early release covering about 600 HLA-typed donors. Of the roughly 400 genotyped donors, approximately 83% fell in the genetic ancestry cluster associated with self-reported Caucasian donors. The study aimed to test whether signatures of past pathogen exposure could be identified by cataloging public T cell receptors. The study profiled the T cell repertoires of some 610 subjects by immunosequencing and related them to cytomegalovirus serostatus. In addition to the first cohort of 666 subjects, a separate validation cohort of around 110 different subjects was used. To predict cytomegalovirus infection status, the study brought together high-throughput TCR immunosequencing, statistical association of individual TCRs with disease status, and machine learning. In a later analysis, previously published TCR beta repertoires from 600 to 850 donors were re-analyzed and high-resolution HLA genotyping was added so that TCR occurrence patterns could be studied. Rather than drawing on any new phenotypic data, the later analysis identified candidate immune exposures from TCR beta sequences and the way those sequences occurred across donors. To decide whether each TCR beta V gene segment behaved as functional or pseudogenic, an earlier analysis of fewer than 750 of the donors relied on high-throughput TCR beta sequencing. Donor age, sex, ethnicity and CMV serostatus were collected together with the repertoire data. Genome-wide SNP genotypes for about 65% of the roughly 670 donors were used in a later genetic analysis, which treated that subset as a discovery cohort. Every discovery cohort repertoire had been produced on one sequencing platform. HLA typing included class I and class II loci at four-digit resolution. Typing coverage varied by locus: roughly 620-640 donors for A, B, C, DRB1 and DQB1; roughly 520 for DQA1; about 570 for DPA1; around 450 for DPB1. Four or five DR-DQ haplotypes were treated as single units for association and clustering because of strong linkage in the cohort. Across some 400 genotyped donors of the cohort, an average of about 220,000 unique TCR beta nucleotide sequences per donor were sequenced, and 15% to 20% of those sequences were non-productive. Results and caveats for the whole study, not just this receptor: V-gene and J-gene trimming of TCR beta chains was associated with a missense DCLRE1C variant in a later genetic analysis, and the association was replicated in an independent cohort. Three of the identified cytomegalovirus-associated TCR beta chains were confirmed in vitro to be specific for cytomegalovirus antigens. Some IMGT-functional V segments, including TRBV6-2 and TRBV6-3, could not be told apart with the 87-base-pair reads, so those segments were excluded. In both the original and validation cohorts, the classifier was reported to diagnose cytomegalovirus status with high specificity and sensitivity. In this cohort, only TCR beta chains were sequenced, and detectable features were limited by the absence of alpha or paired-chain data. A total of 150 to 200 TCR beta chains were listed by the study as associated with cytomegalovirus. In an earlier analysis of some 500 of the donors, most TCR beta V segments were observed in productive rearrangements about 87% or about 30% of the time, broadly matching IMGT annotations. About 15 rarely observed V segments, including chromosome 9 orphons, were excluded from the earlier analysis of about 500 of the donors because counts were too low. Across donors, most TCR sequences were observed very rarely, whereas some public TCRs were present in many individuals. In a later analysis, around 17,000 TCR beta sequences were associated with specific HLA alleles at a false discovery rate of 0.05. Most CMV-associated TCR beta chains appeared to be HLA-restricted in a later analysis, and the HLA associations seemed to be driven largely by CMV exposure. The authors suggested that the approach could potentially be extended to other disease states and immunological phenotypes. A later genetic analysis reported fewer N-insertions in productive TCRs among donors in an Asian-associated ancestry cluster than the roughly 670-donor mean. Because HLA typing was missing for some donors at each locus, association tests included only the typed subset. In a later analysis, TCR association rates were found to vary across HLA loci, with the most associated TCRs seen for DRB1 alleles and the fewest for HLA-C alleles. Roughly uniform sequencing depth across donors was assumed in presence/absence analyses, although this assumption may not hold. Linkage disequilibrium might explain the correlated functional status among segregating V segments, but an unknown experimental factor could not be ruled out. A later analysis reported that several top co-occurrence clusters appeared linked to parvovirus B19, influenza, CMV and Epstein-Barr virus. Assigning TCR associations to individual alleles was difficult when HLA alleles, especially DR and DQ, strongly co-occurred. A cluster of highly shared sequence variants was judged likely to represent a technical artifact of the sequencing pipeline. A further reported finding was that TCR beta sequences accurately predicted the HLA-A and HLA-B alleles for most subjects in the first cohort. In a later analysis, HLA-associated TCR beta chains showed more clonal expansion and lower generation probabilities than non-associated chains that were equally common. For the cohort, immune exposure information was limited to CMV serostatus.

The receptor library was made with the immunoSEQ multiplex PCR assay. A mixture of 60 forward primers for TCR Vbeta segments and 13 reverse primers for TCR Jbeta segments was used in the multiplex PCR. The CDR3 region of rearranged TCR beta genes was amplified from genomic DNA by a multiplex PCR assay. The Illumina HiSeq System was used to sequence the amplified TCR beta libraries as 87-base-pair reads. As for how the authors treated the data: A later analysis tallied roughly 80 million unique TCR beta chains across the 700 or so repertoires, and some 10 million of those chains were shared by two or more donors. A nearest-neighbor algorithm error-corrected the raw reads and collapsed the reads into unique sequences, merging closely related sequences to remove PCR and sequencing errors. To assign V, D and J gene segments, CDR3 sequences were aligned to IMGT reference sequences. For a sequence to be retained, a match of at least six nucleotides to both a V gene segment and a J gene segment was required. A rearrangement counted as productive if the CDR3 had no stop codons and remained in frame with V and J, and every other rearrangement counted as non-productive. Following IMGT convention, CDR3 was defined as the stretch from the second conserved V-encoded cysteine up to the conserved J-encoded phenylalanine. The earlier analysis of about 610 of the donors excluded sequences that lacked an unambiguous match to a single V gene segment. In an earlier analysis of a few hundred of the donors, V segments were called functional above 56.7% productive rearrangements and were called segregating when the between-donor standard deviation exceeded 5%. A statistical classification framework was built for diagnosing cytomegalovirus status from the catalog of TCR beta chain sequences. V and J gene assignment, in a later analysis, came from comparing TCR nucleotide sequences with IMGT/GENE-DB human TR gene sequences. Using the TCRdist pipeline, a later analysis assigned CDR3 sequences along with most-parsimonious VDJ recombination scenarios. In a later analysis, each TCR beta chain was defined by its CDR3 amino acid sequence together with its V-gene family, and reads without a unique V-gene family were excluded. A later analysis removed 500 to 600 highly shared, low-generation-probability nucleotide sequences to deal with suspected cross-contamination and a sequencing artifact. In a later analysis, a clonal expansion index was calculated for each public chain from normalized within-repertoire ranks of inferred template counts. Generation probabilities in a later analysis came from a VDJ recombination model fitted to out-of-frame rearrangements, and those results were checked against IGoR. A later analysis scored TCR-TCR, TCR-HLA and TCR-CMV co-occurrence with hypergeometric tests, applying a repertoire-size bias correction to TCR pairs. In a later analysis, false discovery rates were estimated by permuting HLA or CMV assignments 20 times. In a later analysis, co-occurring TCRs were grouped using DBSCAN, and TCRdist sequence similarity was added for clustering within HLA-allele-positive subsets. Repertoires with fewer than 30,000 or more than 120,000 public chains were left out of co-occurrence clustering, as were about 5 repertoires with anomalous nucleotide sharing. Drawn from immuneACCESS, this table holds only the in-frame rearrangements with V and J called that TCRdb kept. Clones are partly lost; checked studies trace under half to an unresolved V gene and leave the rest unexplained. The V and J calls and clone size are taken from that table; D and trimming were inferred from the DNA. This sample has tens of thousands of clones in its table, and about 78% of those were observed once. 1.1% of the sample is in the top ten clones.

Notes on this clone: The clone's antigen remains unknown. No base quality values were provided; no much bigger clone lies one nucleotide off.

The cohort comprised some 680 healthy bone marrow donors. At the time of sampling, all cohort members were nominally healthy, though unrecorded immune exposures were likely present. The donor tested CMV seronegative and was one of the 352 seronegative cohort members. Each donor provided a peripheral blood sample, and peripheral blood mononuclear cells were used for TCR beta sequencing. The Qiagen DNeasy Blood Extraction Kit was used to extract genomic DNA from the blood cell samples. V has 7 bases trimmed and J has 4 bases trimmed; junction bases matching no gene number 3. The CDR3 holds 14 amino acids from the cysteine to the phenylalanine. The sequence is cut down to CDR3 DNA, 42 bases in frame from base 1. From the germline V gene (reference sequence), CDR1 is MNHEY and CDR2 is SMNVEV.

The receptor chain draws on TRBV27 and TRBJ2-1; 11 bases in the junction line up with TRBD2. This TCR came from a male donor in good health and CMV-seronegative. Sequencing was carried out using PBMCs. The CDR3 sequence is CASTTSGGYNEQFF. In nucleotide form, the sequence is TGTGCCAGCACCACTAGCGGGGGTTACAATGAGCAGTTCTTC.